This T cell receptor beta chain was recovered during a study of cytomegalovirus exposure and HLA in healthy donors. The CDR3 totals 15 residues. The J segment lost 2 bases and the V segment lost 6 bases, leaving 6 bases of the junction unmatched. Germline V gene data show CDR1 as ENHRY and CDR2 as SYGVKD. The PCR was carried out with 60 Vbeta primers and 13 Jbeta primers. Sequencing used immunoSEQ multiplex PCR; TCRdb keeps in-frame clones, though not all of them. Among roughly 80,000 clones, roughly 76% were seen once, and the ten largest hold 1.9%. This receptor was identified in a woman in her thirties in good health and CMV-seronegative. What was sequenced was PBMCs. The V call is TRBV10-3, the J call TRBJ2-3; 9 bases are shared with TRBD1. The CDR3 sequence is CAIRFRDRDTDTQYF. The CDR3 DNA reads as TGTGCCATCAGATTCCGGGACAGGGACACAGATACGCAGTATTTT.